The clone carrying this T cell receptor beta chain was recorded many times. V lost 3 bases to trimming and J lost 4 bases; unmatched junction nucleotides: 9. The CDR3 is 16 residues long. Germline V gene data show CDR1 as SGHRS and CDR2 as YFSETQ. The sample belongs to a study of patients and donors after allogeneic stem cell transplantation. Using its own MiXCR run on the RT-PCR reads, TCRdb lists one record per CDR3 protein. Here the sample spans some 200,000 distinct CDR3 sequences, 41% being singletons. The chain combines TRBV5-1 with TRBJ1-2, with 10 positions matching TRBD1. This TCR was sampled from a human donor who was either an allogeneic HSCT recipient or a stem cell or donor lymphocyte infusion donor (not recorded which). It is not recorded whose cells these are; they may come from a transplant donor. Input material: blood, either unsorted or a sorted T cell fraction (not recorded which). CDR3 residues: CASSSGTGALIYGYTF. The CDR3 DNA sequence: TGCGCCAGCAGCTCCGGGACAGGGGCACTTATCTATGGCTACACCTTC.